The 10 T cell receptor beta chains given below trace back to one sample, sequenced in a study of blood T cell repertoires in COVID-19. Clones were sequenced by immunoSEQ multiplex PCR, and TCRdb holds only the in-frame ones, with some missing. The sample contains some 52,000 clones, about 92% of which appear only once. The sequencing sample was made of peripheral blood. Receptors were obtained from a human donor in a cohort sampled during active COVID-19.

V usage is TRBV7-3 and J usage is TRBJ1-1; D possibly corresponds to TRBD1 (5 bases). The CDR3 spans 21 residues. V lost 2 bases, J lost 2 bases, and 30 bases lay in between. The V gene's germline CDR1 is SGHTA and CDR2 FQGTGA. DNA for the CDR3: TGTGCCAGCAGCTTATACCCTCCAGGGAAGGATTGGTCGGAACTTAACACTGAAGCTTTCTTT. Residues: CASSLYPPGKDWSELNTEAFF. The whole variable domain, filled in from reference TRBV7-3 and TRBJ1-1, reads GAGVSQTPSNKVTEKGKYVELRCDPISGHTALYWYRQSLGQGPEFLIYFQGTGAADDSGLPNDRFFAVRPEGSVSTLKIQRTERGDSAVYLCASSLYPPGKDWSELNTEAFFGQGTRLTVV.

The chain recombines TRBV21-1 with TRBJ2-5; the table's TRBD2 call for D was not verified on the DNA. TRBV21-1 is a pseudogene. CDR3 length: 14 amino acids. CDR3 region: CASNGGLAQETQYF. Written as DNA, the CDR3 is TGTGCCAGCAATGGGGGACTGGCTCAAGAGACCCAGTACTTC.

The chain employs TRBV30 and TRBJ1-1; a weak D match, TRBD1 (5 bases). V dropped 1 base and J dropped 0 bases, with 6 bases sitting between them. CDR1 is GTSNPN, CDR2 SVGIG, per germline (reference sequence). The length of the CDR3 is 13 residues. The CDR3 reads CAWSGQMNTEAFF. In DNA, the CDR3 is TGTGCCTGGAGTGGACAGATGAACACTGAAGCTTTCTTT. The full variable domain, its missing parts supplied by reference TRBV30 and TRBJ1-1, is SQTIHQWPATLVQPVGSPLSLECTVEGTSNPNLYWYRQAAGRGLQLLFYSVGIGQISSEVPQNLSASRPQDRQFILSSKKLLLSDSGFYLCAWSGQMNTEAFFGQGTRLTVV.

The chain employs TRBV2 and TRBJ2-7, with D possibly being TRBD1 (6 bases). Germline-derived CDR1 and CDR2 are SNHLY and FYNNEI. The CDR3 has 12 amino acids. Trimming stripped 6 bases from V and 4 bases from J, with 10 bases between. CDR3 DNA: TGTGCCAGCAGAATACAGGGTTACGAGCAGTACTTC. Translated, it gives CASRIQGYEQYF.

This chain links TRBV6-5 with TRBJ2-5; D gene uncertain. Germline V CDR1 and CDR2: MNHEY, SVGAGI. V was cut by 2 bases and J by 0 bases, with 13 bases left in between. The CDR3 is 16 residues long. This CDR3 is CASSYSHFENQETQYF. The CDR3 DNA follows: TGTGCCAGCAGTTACAGCCACTTTGAAAACCAAGAGACCCAGTACTTC.

The chain carries TRBV7-8 and TRBJ2-3, with D possibly matching TRBD1 (5 bases). The V gene lost 5 bases and the J gene lost 2 bases, with 14 bases spanning the gap. Germline CDR1 and CDR2: SGHVS and FQNEAQ. The CDR3 has 15 amino acids. The CDR3 sequence is CASSRRETDTDTQYF. The CDR3 DNA is TGTGCCAGCAGCCGCAGGGAAACTGACACAGATACGCAGTATTTT.

This chain uses TRBV6-6 with TRBJ1-5, with 9 bases matching TRBD1. Germline CDR1 and CDR2: MNHNY and SVGAGI (reference sequence). Trimming cost V 6 bases and J 6 bases; bases outside gene matches: 12. This CDR3 is built from 16 residues. The CDR3 loop reads CASSRRGTGFGQPQHF. The CDR3 DNA sequence: TGTGCCAGCAGCCGAAGGGGGACAGGGTTCGGTCAGCCCCAGCATTTT.

The chain is built from TRBV5-1 and TRBJ1-2, with 8 bases lining up with TRBD1. The germline gives CDR1 SGHRS, CDR2 YFSETQ. CDR3 length equals 14 residues. Trimming removed 5 bases from V and 1 base from J; junction bases left unmatched: 4. CDR3 DNA sequence: TGCGCCAGCAGGTCCGGACAGGGTAACTATGGCTACACCTTC. It codes for CASRSGQGNYGYTF.

The V and J genes are TRBV19 and TRBJ2-1; 9 nucleotides match TRBD2. The CDR3 runs 14 residues. V lost 3 bases to trimming and J lost 7 bases; unmatched junction nucleotides: 4. Per the germline V gene, CDR1 is LNHDA and CDR2 is SQIVND (reference sequence). The chain's CDR3 is CASSISGSLNEQFF. The CDR3 nucleotides are TGTGCCAGTAGTATTAGCGGGAGCTTGAATGAGCAGTTCTTC.

The V gene is TRBV10-2, the J gene TRBJ2-2, with D possibly being TRBD1 (6 bases). Germline lookup yields CDR1 WSHSY and CDR2 SAAADI. Trimming shortened V by 6 bases and J by 4 bases, and 12 bases separated the two germline ends. There are 14 residues in the CDR3. The CDR3 protein is CASRGWGLTGELFF. The CDR3 DNA sequence: TGCGCCAGCAGGGGATGGGGGCTCACCGGGGAGCTGTTTTTT.